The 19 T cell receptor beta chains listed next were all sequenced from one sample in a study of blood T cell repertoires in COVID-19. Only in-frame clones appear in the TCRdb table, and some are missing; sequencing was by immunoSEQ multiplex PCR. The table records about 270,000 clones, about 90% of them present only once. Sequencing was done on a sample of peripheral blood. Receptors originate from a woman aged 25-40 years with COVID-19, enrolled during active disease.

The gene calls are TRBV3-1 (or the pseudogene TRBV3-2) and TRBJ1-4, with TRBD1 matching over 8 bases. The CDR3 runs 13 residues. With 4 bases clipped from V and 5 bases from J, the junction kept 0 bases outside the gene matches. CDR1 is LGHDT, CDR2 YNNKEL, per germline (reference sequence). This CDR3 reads CASSRTGNEKLFF. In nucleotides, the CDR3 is TGTGCCAGCAGCCGGACAGGGAATGAAAAACTGTTTTTT.

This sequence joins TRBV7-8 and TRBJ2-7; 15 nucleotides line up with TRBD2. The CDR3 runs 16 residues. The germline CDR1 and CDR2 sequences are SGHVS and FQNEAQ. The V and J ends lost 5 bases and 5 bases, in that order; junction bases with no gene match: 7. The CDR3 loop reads CASSLWTSGGANEQYF. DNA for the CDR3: TGTGCCAGCAGCCTATGGACTAGCGGGGGGGCCAACGAGCAGTACTTC. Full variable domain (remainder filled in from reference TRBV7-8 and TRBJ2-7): GAGVSQSPRYKVAKRGQDVALRCDPISGHVSLFWYQQALGQGPEFLTYFQNEAQLDKSGLPSDRFFAERPEGSVSTLKIQRTQQEDSAVYLCASSLWTSGGANEQYFGPGTRLTVT.

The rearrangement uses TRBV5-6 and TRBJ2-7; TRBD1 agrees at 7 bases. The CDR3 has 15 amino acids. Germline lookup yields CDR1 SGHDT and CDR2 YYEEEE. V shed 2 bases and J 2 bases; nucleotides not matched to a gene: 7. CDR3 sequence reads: CASSLGGVWAYEQYF. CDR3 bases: TGTGCCAGCAGCTTAGGGGGCGTTTGGGCCTACGAGCAGTACTTC.

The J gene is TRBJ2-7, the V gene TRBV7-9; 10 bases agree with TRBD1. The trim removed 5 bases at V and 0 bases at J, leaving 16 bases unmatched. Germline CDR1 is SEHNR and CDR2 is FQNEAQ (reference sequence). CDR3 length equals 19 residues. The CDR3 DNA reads TGTGCCAGCAGCCGAATCGGGACAGGGGCCCCAATCCCCTCCTACGAGCAGTACTTC. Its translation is CASSRIGTGAPIPSYEQYF.

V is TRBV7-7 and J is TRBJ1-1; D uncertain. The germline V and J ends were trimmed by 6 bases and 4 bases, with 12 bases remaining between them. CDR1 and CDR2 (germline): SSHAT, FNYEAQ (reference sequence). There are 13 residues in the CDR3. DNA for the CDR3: TGTGCCAGCAGGCCGGGGATGGGCACTGAAGCTTTCTTT. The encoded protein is CASRPGMGTEAFF.

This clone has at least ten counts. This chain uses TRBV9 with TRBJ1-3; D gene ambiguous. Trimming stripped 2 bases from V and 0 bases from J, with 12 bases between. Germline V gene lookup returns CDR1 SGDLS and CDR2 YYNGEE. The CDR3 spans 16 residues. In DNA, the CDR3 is TGTGCCAGCAGCGTCTCAATTGACTCCTCTGGAAACACCATATATTTT. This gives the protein CASSVSIDSSGNTIYF.

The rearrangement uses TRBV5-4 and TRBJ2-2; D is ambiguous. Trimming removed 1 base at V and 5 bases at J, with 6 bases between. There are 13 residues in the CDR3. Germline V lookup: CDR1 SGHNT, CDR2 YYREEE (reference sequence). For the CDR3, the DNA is TGTGCCAGCAGCTTGTCTCGTACCGGGGAGCTGTTTTTT. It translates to CASSLSRTGELFF.

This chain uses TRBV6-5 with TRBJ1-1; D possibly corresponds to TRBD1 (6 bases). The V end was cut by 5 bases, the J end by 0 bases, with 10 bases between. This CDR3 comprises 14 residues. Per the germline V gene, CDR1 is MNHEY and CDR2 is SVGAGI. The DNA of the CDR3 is TGTGCCAGCAGTCTCAGGGGACTGAACACTGAAGCTTTCTTT. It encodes CASSLRGLNTEAFF.

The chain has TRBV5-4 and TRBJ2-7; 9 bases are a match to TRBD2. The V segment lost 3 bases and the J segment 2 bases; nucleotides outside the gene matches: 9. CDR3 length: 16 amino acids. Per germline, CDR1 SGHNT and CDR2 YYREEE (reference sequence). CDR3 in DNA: TGTGCCAGCAGCTGGGACCTAGCGGGGATTACCTACGAGCAGTACTTC. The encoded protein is CASSWDLAGITYEQYF.

The CDR3 DNA follows: TGCGCCAGCAGTGGACAGGTAGCTGACGAGCAGTACTTC. Amino acid sequence: CASSGQVADEQYF. The chain is built from TRBV10-1 and TRBJ2-7, with a weak D call TRBD1 (6 bases). V lost 4 bases to trimming and J lost 5 bases, with 12 bases between them. CDR1 and CDR2 (germline): WNHNN, SYGVQD (reference sequence). This CDR3 contains 13 residues.

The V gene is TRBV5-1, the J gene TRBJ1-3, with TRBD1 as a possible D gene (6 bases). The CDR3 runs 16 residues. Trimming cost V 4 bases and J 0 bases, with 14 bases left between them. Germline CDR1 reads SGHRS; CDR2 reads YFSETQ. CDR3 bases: TGCGCCAGCAGCCTCAGCCTGGACAGCTCTGGAAACACCATATATTTT. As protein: CASSLSLDSSGNTIYF.

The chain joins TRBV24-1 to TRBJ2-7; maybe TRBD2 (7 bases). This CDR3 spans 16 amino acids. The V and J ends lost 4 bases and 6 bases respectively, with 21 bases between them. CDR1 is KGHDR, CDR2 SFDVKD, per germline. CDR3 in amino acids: CATSDLYKTGRGEQYF. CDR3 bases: TGTGCCACCAGTGACCTCTATAAAACAGGGAGGGGCGAGCAGTACTTC.

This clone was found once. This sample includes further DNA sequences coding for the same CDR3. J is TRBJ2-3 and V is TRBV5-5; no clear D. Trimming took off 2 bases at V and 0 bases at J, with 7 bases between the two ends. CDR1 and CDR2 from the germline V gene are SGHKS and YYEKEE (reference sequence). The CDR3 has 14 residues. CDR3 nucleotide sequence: TGTGCCAGCAGCTTCGGTCCTAGCACAGATACGCAGTATTTT. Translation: CASSFGPSTDTQYF. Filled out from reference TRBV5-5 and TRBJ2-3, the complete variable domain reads DAGVTQSPTHLIKTRGQQVTLRCSPISGHKSVSWYQQVLGQGPQFIFQYYEKEERGRGNFPDRFSARQFPNYSSELNVNALLLGDSALYLCASSFGPSTDTQYFGPGTRLTVL.

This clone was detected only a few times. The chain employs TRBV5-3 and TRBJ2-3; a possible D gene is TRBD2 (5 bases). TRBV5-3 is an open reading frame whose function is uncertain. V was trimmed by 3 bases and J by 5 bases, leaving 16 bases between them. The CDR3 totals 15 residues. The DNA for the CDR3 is TGTGCCAGAAGCTCTCTTCGGGTAGGGAGAGATACGCAGTATTTT. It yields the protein CARSSLRVGRDTQYF.

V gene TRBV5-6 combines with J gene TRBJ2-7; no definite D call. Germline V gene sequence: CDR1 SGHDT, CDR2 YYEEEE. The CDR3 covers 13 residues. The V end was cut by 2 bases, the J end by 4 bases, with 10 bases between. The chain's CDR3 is CASSFGRSYEQYF. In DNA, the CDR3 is TGTGCCAGCAGCTTTGGCAGGTCTTACGAGCAGTACTTC.

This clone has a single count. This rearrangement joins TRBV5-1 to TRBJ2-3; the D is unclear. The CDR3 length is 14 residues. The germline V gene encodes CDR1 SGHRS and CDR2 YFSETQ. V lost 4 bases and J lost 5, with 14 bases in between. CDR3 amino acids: CASSRFSVGDTQYF. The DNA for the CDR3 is TGCGCCAGCAGCCGGTTTTCGGTCGGAGATACGCAGTATTTT. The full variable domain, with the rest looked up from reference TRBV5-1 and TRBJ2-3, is KAGVTQTPRYLIKTRGQQVTLSCSPISGHRSVSWYQQTPGQGLQFLFEYFSETQRNKGNFPGRFSGRQFSNSRSEMNVSTLELGDSALYLCASSRFSVGDTQYFGPGTRLTVL.

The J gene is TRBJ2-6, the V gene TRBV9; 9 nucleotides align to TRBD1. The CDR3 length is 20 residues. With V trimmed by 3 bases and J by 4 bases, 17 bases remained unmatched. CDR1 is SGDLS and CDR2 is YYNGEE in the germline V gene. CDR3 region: CASSAGQGNRLGLGANVLTF. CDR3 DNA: TGTGCCAGCAGCGCTGGACAGGGGAATCGGTTGGGGTTGGGGGCCAACGTCCTGACTTTC.

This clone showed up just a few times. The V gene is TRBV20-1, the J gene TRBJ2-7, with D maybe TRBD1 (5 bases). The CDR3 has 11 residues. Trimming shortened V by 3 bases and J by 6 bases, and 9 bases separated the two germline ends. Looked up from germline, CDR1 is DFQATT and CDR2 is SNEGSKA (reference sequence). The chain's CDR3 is CSARGPSEQYF. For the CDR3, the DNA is TGCAGTGCTAGGGGGCCGTCCGAGCAGTACTTC.

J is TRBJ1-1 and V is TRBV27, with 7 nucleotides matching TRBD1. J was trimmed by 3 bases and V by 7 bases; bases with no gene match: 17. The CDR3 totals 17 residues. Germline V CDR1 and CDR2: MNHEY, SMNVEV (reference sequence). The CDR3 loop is CASTHRRRTGEDTEAFF. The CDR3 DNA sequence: TGTGCCAGCACCCACCGGAGGCGAACAGGGGAGGACACTGAAGCTTTCTTT.